This TCR beta chain appears in the sequencing data of a study of T cell changes during pregnancy in multiple sclerosis. The CDR3 consists of 13 residues. The V end lost 7 bases, the J end lost 3 bases, and 7 bases lay between the germline ends. Germline V gives CDR1 LNHDA, CDR2 SQIVND (reference sequence). Here immunoSEQ multiplex PCR was the method, and the copy in TCRdb shows in-frame clones only, minus some. The sample has around 130,000 clones, about 95% seen once; the top ten hold less than 0.55%. The chain is built from TRBV19 and TRBJ2-6, with D hard to call. The specimen was peripheral blood, collected after pregnancy. The TCR sequence derives from a female donor with multiple sclerosis, enrolled in a pregnancy study. CDR3 nucleotide sequence: TGTGCCAGTACAGGAAATGGGGCCAACGTCCTGACTTTC. It codes for CASTGNGANVLTF.